These 25 T cell receptor beta chains originate from one sample sequenced in a study of blood T cell repertoires in COVID-19. The data were produced by immunoSEQ multiplex PCR, yet TCRdb's version contains in-frame clones alone and is incomplete. The sample shows over 200,000 clones, over 75% of them seen only once. The sequencing sample was made of peripheral blood. These TCRs come from a human donor in a cohort sampled during active COVID-19.

The rearrangement joins TRBV9 to TRBJ1-1, with TRBD1 matching over 8 bases. Germline V gene lookup returns CDR1 SGDLS and CDR2 YYNGEE. This CDR3 has 16 residues. The ends lost 3 bases at V and 4 bases at J; junction bases unmatched: 11. The CDR3, as DNA: TGTGCCAGCAGCGGGCAGGGGGCGCCAGGGGCCACTGAAGCTTTCTTT. Encoded protein: CASSGQGAPGATEAFF.

The chain links TRBV7-2 to TRBJ1-1; tentative D call: TRBD1 (5 bases). The V and J ends lost 1 base and 5 bases respectively, with 11 bases between them. The CDR3 sequence is 14 residues long. CDR1 is SGHTA, CDR2 FQGNSA, per germline. CDR3 coding DNA: TGTGCCAGCAGCTTAGTCGGGGGTGAGACTGAAGCTTTCTTT. Amino acids: CASSLVGGETEAFF. The complete variable domain, with remaining parts taken from reference TRBV7-2 and TRBJ1-1, reads GAGVSQSPSNKVTEKGKDVELRCDPISGHTALYWYRQSLGQGLEFLIYFQGNSAPDKSGLPSDRFSAERTGGSVSTLTIQRTQQEDSAVYLCASSLVGGETEAFFGQGTRLTVV.

The rearrangement uses TRBV4-1 and TRBJ2-7, with 7 bases that match TRBD2. The germline V gene has CDR1 MGHRA and CDR2 YSYEKL. V lost 3 bases and J lost 1; bases outside the gene matches: 12. The CDR3 extends over 17 amino acids. Here the CDR3 DNA reads TGCGCCAGCAGCCACCGCTACCCAGCGGGAACATCCTACGAGCAGTACTTC. Protein sequence: CASSHRYPAGTSYEQYF.

This clone was recorded once. The chain combines TRBV4-1 with TRBJ2-7, with 7 bases lining up with TRBD2. Trimming removed 0 bases from V and 3 bases from J; junction bases left unmatched: 14. Germline V gene sequence: CDR1 MGHRA, CDR2 YSYEKL. This CDR3 is built from 18 residues. CDR3 in DNA: TGCGCCAGCAGCCAAGATTCCTGGGCGGGAGACCCCCTCTACGAGCAGTACTTC. Residues: CASSQDSWAGDPLYEQYF.

This chain's CDR3 is CASSSLRNEKLFF. The CDR3 DNA reads TGTGCCAGTAGTAGCCTCCGGAATGAAAAACTGTTTTTT. The chain links TRBV19 to TRBJ1-4; D unclear. Germline V gene data show CDR1 as LNHDA and CDR2 as SQIVND (reference sequence). Trimming took 4 bases from V and 5 from J, leaving 8 bases between them. The CDR3 contains 13 residues.

The chain has TRBV7-2 and TRBJ2-7; 8 nucleotides line up with TRBD2. The CDR3 covers 14 residues. Germline CDR1 is SGHTA and CDR2 is FQGNSA. J gave up 3 bases and V 3 bases, and 4 bases lay outside the gene matches. CDR3 DNA: TGTGCCAGCAGCTTCGCCGCGGGAGGCTACGAGCAGTACTTC. This codes for CASSFAAGGYEQYF. The whole variable domain, filled in from reference TRBV7-2 and TRBJ2-7, reads GAGVSQSPSNKVTEKGKDVELRCDPISGHTALYWYRQSLGQGLEFLIYFQGNSAPDKSGLPSDRFSAERTGGSVSTLTIQRTQQEDSAVYLCASSFAAGGYEQYFGPGTRLTVT.

This clone was detected only once. The CDR3 is CASSNERGCITDTQYF. The CDR3 region has the DNA TGTGCCAGCAGCAACGAGCGGGGGTGCATAACAGATACGCAGTATTTT. The chain combines TRBV21-1 with TRBJ2-3; TRBD2 is the table's D call and was not checked against the DNA. TRBV21-1 is a documented pseudogene. The CDR3 is 16 amino acids.

V usage is TRBV10-2 and J usage is TRBJ2-3, with D possibly being TRBD2 (6 bases). The CDR3 spans 11 residues. V lost 3 bases and J 10 bases, leaving 8 bases between the germline ends. The germline V gene encodes CDR1 WSHSY and CDR2 SAAADI. CDR3 in amino acids: CASSDSGAQYF. Written as DNA, the CDR3 is TGCGCCAGCAGTGACTCGGGGGCGCAGTATTTT.

This clone has more than one count but fewer than ten. The CDR3: CASSSGGITNYGYTF. The CDR3 bases are TGTGCCAGCAGCTCGGGGGGAATAACTAACTATGGCTACACCTTC. The chain employs TRBV5-4 and TRBJ1-2; D is possibly TRBD1 (5 bases). V was pared by 3 bases and J by 0 bases, with 12 bases between. The V gene's germline CDR1 is SGHNT and CDR2 YYREEE (reference sequence). The CDR3 consists of 15 residues. The entire variable domain, with the rest obtained from reference TRBV5-4 and TRBJ1-2, is as follows: ETGVTQSPTHLIKTRGQQVTLRCSSQSGHNTVSWYQQALGQGPQFIFQYYREEENGRGNFPPRFSGLQFPNYSSELNVNALELDDSALYLCASSSGGITNYGYTFGSGTRLTVV.

The V and J genes are TRBV6-5 and TRBJ1-2, with D possibly being TRBD1 (5 bases). V was clipped by 6 bases and J by 5 bases, with 13 bases between them. Germline CDR1 MNHEY, CDR2 SVGAGI. The CDR3 spans 13 residues. The CDR3 DNA sequence: TGTGCCAGCAGAACAACAGGTCCTTATGGCTACACCTTC. It specifies CASRTTGPYGYTF.

This clone was counted a few times. The V and J genes are TRBV19 and TRBJ2-4; the match to TRBD1 covers 7 bases. The CDR3 is made up of 14 amino acids. J lost 3 bases, V lost 4 bases, and 3 bases had no gene match. Germline assignment: CDR1 LNHDA and CDR2 SQIVND (reference sequence). Here the CDR3 reads CASSTRQGKNIQYF. CDR3 bases: TGTGCCAGTAGTACCCGACAGGGCAAAAACATTCAGTACTTC.

This chain links TRBV28 with TRBJ1-2; 7 bases match TRBD1. The CDR3 extends over 13 amino acids. With V trimmed by 7 bases and J by 7 bases, 9 bases remained unmatched. Per the germline V gene, CDR1 is MDHEN and CDR2 is SYDVKM. CDR3 residues: CASISGQITGYTF. CDR3 nucleotide sequence: TGTGCCAGCATTTCGGGACAGATAACTGGCTACACCTTC.

The chain uses TRBV11-2 and TRBJ1-1; tentative D call: TRBD1 (5 bases). Trimming removed 3 bases at V and 1 base at J, with 12 bases between. The CDR3 has 15 residues. From germline, CDR1 is SGHAT and CDR2 FQNNGV. The chain's CDR3 is CASSFIRGGNTEAFF. In DNA, the CDR3 is TGTGCCAGCAGCTTCATCCGGGGGGGGAACACTGAAGCTTTCTTT.

This chain joins TRBV5-1 and TRBJ2-7; D ambiguous. The CDR3 is 11 residues long. V was trimmed by 1 base and J by 5 bases, leaving 4 bases between them. CDR1 and CDR2 from the germline V gene are SGHRS and YFSETQ. The DNA of the CDR3 is TGCGCCAGCAGCTTGTCTAACGAGCAGTACTTC. Translated: CASSLSNEQYF.

The chain uses TRBV7-6 and TRBJ2-5; TRBD2 aligns across 13 bases. The ends lost 5 bases at V and 9 bases at J; junction bases unmatched: 9. The CDR3 sequence is 15 residues long. Germline CDR1 and CDR2: SGHVS and FNYEAQ. The DNA for the CDR3 is TGTGCCAGCAGCCCGACGGGACTAGCGGGACACTCCCAGTACTTC. This translates into CASSPTGLAGHSQYF.

The rearrangement joins TRBV4-3 to TRBJ1-1; D is unresolved. Trimming removed 1 base from V and 3 bases from J, with 12 bases in between. From germline, CDR1 is LGHNA and CDR2 YSLEER. This CDR3 comprises 15 residues. The CDR3 bases are TGCGCCAGCAGCCAAGGGTCCGACGGGTACACTGAAGCTTTCTTT. Amino acid sequence: CASSQGSDGYTEAFF.

This chain uses TRBV13 with TRBJ2-1; TRBD2 agrees at 12 bases. Trimming cost V 4 bases and J 2 bases; bases outside gene matches: 6. The CDR3 is 17 residues long. Germline V gives CDR1 PRHDT, CDR2 FYEKMQ (reference sequence). The CDR3 nucleotides are TGTGCCAGCAGCTCGCCTCTAGCGGGAGGGACCTACAATGAGCAGTTCTTC. This codes for CASSSPLAGGTYNEQFF.

The J gene is TRBJ1-2, the V gene TRBV5-1, with D perhaps matching TRBD1 (6 bases). CDR3 length equals 15 residues. With 6 bases removed from V and 5 bases from J, the gap between germline ends came to 20 bases. Germline loops: CDR1 SGHRS, CDR2 YFSETQ. Here the CDR3 DNA reads TGCGCCAGCACCCCGGCCCCAGGGGAGGGTTATGGCTACACCTTC. It codes for CASTPAPGEGYGYTF.

The chain joins TRBV10-3 to TRBJ2-3, with D perhaps TRBD2 (6 bases). CDR3 size: 15 residues. From germline, CDR1 is ENHRY and CDR2 SYGVKD. Trimming stripped 6 bases from V and 4 bases from J, with 17 bases between. In DNA form, the CDR3 reads TGTGCCATCAGCTCCGGGAGTGAGAGCCCAGATACGCAGTATTTT. This codes for CAISSGSESPDTQYF.

The chain recombines TRBV6-5 with TRBJ2-7; D gene ambiguous. The CDR3 contains 14 residues. CDR1 and CDR2 (germline): MNHEY, SVGAGI. V lost 0 bases and J lost 5, with 11 bases in between. CDR3 DNA sequence: TGTGCCAGCAGTTACTCGAGAGAGGCAGACGAGCAGTACTTC. Protein: CASSYSREADEQYF.

V and J are TRBV6-5 and TRBJ1-3; D gene uncertain. CDR3 length: 14 residues. The ends were cut back, 8 bases at V and 4 bases at J, with 15 bases in the middle. Germline CDR1 and CDR2: MNHEY and SVGAGI. CDR3 sequence: CASATRTSGNTIYF. The CDR3, as DNA: TGTGCCAGCGCTACTAGGACCTCGGGAAACACCATATATTTT.

This clone occurred a few times. This chain uses TRBV7-2 with TRBJ1-6, with D maybe TRBD1 (6 bases). Germline assignment: CDR1 SGHTA and CDR2 FQGNSA. V was pared by 6 bases and J by 4 bases, with 10 bases between. This CDR3 has 14 residues. CDR3: CASSPGQYNSPLHF. CDR3 in DNA: TGTGCCAGCAGTCCAGGACAGTATAATTCACCCCTCCACTTT. Based on the CDR3 plus reference TRBV7-2 and TRBJ1-6, the full variable domain is GAGVSQSPSNKVTEKGKDVELRCDPISGHTALYWYRQSLGQGLEFLIYFQGNSAPDKSGLPSDRFSAERTGGSVSTLTIQRTQQEDSAVYLCASSPGQYNSPLHFGNGTRLTVT.

This chain uses TRBV7-6 with TRBJ2-3; the D gene is possibly TRBD2 (5 bases). Trimming stripped 1 base from V and 4 bases from J, with 6 bases between. The CDR3 has 13 amino acids. The germline V gene encodes CDR1 SGHVS and CDR2 FNYEAQ. CDR3 in amino acids: CASSLVLADTQYF. CDR3 in DNA: TGTGCCAGCAGCTTAGTACTAGCAGATACGCAGTATTTT.

J is TRBJ2-7 and V is TRBV20-1, with D hard to call. This CDR3 comprises 11 residues. Germline values: CDR1 DFQATT, CDR2 SNEGSKA (reference sequence). Between the trimmed V and J ends, which lost 5 bases and 2 bases, there was a span of 7 bases. CDR3 DNA: TGCAGTGCTCCCCTCGCCTACGAGCAGTACTTC. It specifies CSAPLAYEQYF.

In regard to this clone: The sample holds other DNA sequences that translate to the same CDR3. The CDR3 nucleotides read TGTGCCAGCTCACCACCGGGGACAGAAGCTTTCTTT. As protein: CASSPPGTEAFF. V is TRBV18 and J is TRBJ1-1, with TRBD1 as a possible D gene (6 bases). Looked up from germline, CDR1 is KGHSH and CDR2 is LQKENI. V lost 0 bases to trimming and J lost 8 bases, with 7 bases between them. The CDR3 is 12 residues long.